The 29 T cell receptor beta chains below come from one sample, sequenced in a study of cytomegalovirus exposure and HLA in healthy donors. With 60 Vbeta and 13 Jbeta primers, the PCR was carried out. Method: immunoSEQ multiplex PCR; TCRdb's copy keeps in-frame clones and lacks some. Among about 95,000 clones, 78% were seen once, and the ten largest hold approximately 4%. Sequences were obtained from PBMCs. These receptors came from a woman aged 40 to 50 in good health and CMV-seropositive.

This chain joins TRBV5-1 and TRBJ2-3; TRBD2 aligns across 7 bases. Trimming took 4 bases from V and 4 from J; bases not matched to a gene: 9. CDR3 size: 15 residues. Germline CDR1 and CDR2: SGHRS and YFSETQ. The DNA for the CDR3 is TGCGCCAGCAGCCGAAGCGGGGAGGTAGCAGATACGCAGTATTTT. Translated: CASSRSGEVADTQYF.

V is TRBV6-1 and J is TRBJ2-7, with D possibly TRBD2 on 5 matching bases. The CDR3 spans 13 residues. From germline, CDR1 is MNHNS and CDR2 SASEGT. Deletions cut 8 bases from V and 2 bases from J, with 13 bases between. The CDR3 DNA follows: TGTGCCAGCGGGGAGTCTTTTACCTACGAGCAGTACTTC. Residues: CASGESFTYEQYF.

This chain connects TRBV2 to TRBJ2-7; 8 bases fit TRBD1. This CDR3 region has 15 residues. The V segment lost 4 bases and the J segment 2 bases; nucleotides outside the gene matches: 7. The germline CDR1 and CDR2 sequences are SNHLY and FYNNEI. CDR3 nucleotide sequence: TGTGCCAGCAGTGGTATTGGACAGGGACCCTACGAGCAGTACTTC. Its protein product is CASSGIGQGPYEQYF.

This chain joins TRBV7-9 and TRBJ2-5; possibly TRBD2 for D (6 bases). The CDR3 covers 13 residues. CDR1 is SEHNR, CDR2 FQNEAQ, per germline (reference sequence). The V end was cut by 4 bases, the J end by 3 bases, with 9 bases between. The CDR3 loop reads CASSYSGEETQYF. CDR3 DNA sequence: TGTGCCAGCAGCTACTCGGGAGAAGAGACCCAGTACTTC.

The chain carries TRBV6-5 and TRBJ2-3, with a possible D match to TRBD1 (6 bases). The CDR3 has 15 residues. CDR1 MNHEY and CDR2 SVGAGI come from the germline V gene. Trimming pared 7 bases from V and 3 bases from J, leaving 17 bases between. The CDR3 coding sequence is TGTGCCAGCACCTCCTTAACTAGGGGGACAGATACGCAGTATTTT. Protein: CASTSLTRGTDTQYF.

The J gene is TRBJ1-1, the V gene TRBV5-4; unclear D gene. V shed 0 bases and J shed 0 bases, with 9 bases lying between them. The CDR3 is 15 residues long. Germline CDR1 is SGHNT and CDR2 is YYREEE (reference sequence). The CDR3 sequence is CASSLDPGMNTEAFF. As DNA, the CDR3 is TGTGCCAGCAGCTTGGATCCGGGGATGAACACTGAAGCTTTCTTT.

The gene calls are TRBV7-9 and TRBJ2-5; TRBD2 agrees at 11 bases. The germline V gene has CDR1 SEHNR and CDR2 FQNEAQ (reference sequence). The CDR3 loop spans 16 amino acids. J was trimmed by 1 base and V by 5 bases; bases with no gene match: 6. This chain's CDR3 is CASSLRLAGFQETQYF. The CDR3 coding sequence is TGTGCCAGCAGCCTTCGACTAGCGGGGTTCCAAGAGACCCAGTACTTC. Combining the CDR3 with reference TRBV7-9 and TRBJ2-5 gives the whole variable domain DTGVSQNPRHKITKRGQNVTFRCDPISEHNRLYWYRQTLGQGPEFLTYFQNEAQLEKSRLLSDRFSAERPKGSFSTLEIQRTEQGDSAMYLCASSLRLAGFQETQYFGPGTRLLVL.

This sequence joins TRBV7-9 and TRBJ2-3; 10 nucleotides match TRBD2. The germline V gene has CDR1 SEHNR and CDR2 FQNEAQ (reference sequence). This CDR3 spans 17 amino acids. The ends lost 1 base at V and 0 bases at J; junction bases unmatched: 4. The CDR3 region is CASSLGTSGISTDTQYF. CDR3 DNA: TGTGCCAGCAGCTTAGGAACTAGCGGGATTAGCACAGATACGCAGTATTTT.

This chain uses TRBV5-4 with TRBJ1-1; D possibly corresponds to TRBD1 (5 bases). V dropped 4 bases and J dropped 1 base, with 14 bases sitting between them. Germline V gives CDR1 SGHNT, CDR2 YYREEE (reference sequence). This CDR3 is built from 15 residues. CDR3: CASSVLWGENTEAFF. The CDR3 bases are TGTGCCAGCAGCGTACTATGGGGCGAGAACACTGAAGCTTTCTTT.

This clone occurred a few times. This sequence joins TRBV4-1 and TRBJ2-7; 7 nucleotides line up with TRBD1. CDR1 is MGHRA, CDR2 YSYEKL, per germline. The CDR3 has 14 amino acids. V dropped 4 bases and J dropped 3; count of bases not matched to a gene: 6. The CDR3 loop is CASSLGDSIYEQYF. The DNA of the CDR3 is TGCGCCAGCAGCCTTGGGGACAGCATCTACGAGCAGTACTTC.

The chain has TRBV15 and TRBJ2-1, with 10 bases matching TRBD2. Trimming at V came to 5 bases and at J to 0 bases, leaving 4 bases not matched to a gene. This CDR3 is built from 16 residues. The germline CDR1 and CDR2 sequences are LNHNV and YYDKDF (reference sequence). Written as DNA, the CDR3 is TGTGCCACCAGCCGTAAGCGGGGGGGCTCCTACAATGAGCAGTTCTTC. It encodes CATSRKRGGSYNEQFF.

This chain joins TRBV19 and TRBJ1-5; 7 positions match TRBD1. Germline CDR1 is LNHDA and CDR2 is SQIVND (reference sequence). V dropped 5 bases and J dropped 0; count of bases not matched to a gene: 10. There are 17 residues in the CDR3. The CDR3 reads CASSPTGAPYSNQPQHF. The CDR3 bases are TGTGCCAGTAGTCCTACAGGGGCCCCGTATAGCAATCAGCCCCAGCATTTT.

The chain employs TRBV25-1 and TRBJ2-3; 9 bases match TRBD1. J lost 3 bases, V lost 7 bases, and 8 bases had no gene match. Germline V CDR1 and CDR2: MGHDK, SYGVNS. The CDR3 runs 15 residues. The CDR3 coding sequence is TGTGCCAGCACCTCTGGACAGGGGATTACAGATACGCAGTATTTT. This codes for CASTSGQGITDTQYF.

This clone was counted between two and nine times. CDR3: CAISESMNTEAFF. The CDR3, as DNA: TGTGCCATCAGTGAGTCTATGAACACTGAAGCTTTCTTT. The chain couples TRBV10-3 to TRBJ1-1; D uncertain. The germline V gene encodes CDR1 ENHRY and CDR2 SYGVKD. The V end lost 0 bases, the J end lost 0 bases, and 2 bases lay between the germline ends. CDR3 length: 13 amino acids.

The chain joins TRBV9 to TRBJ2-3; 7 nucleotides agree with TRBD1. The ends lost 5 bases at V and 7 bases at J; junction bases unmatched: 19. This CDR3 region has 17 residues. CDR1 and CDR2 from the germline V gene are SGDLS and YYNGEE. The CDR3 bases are TGTGCCAGCAGTGAGCCCATAACAGGGGAGTCCCCAAATACGCAGTATTTT. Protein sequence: CASSEPITGESPNTQYF.

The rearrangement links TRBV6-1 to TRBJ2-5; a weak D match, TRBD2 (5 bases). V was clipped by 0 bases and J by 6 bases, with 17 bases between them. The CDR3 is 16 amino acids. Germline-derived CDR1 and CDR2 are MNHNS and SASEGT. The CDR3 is CASSEALTVRVKTQYF. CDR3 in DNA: TGTGCCAGCAGTGAAGCCCTGACGGTGAGGGTGAAGACCCAGTACTTC.

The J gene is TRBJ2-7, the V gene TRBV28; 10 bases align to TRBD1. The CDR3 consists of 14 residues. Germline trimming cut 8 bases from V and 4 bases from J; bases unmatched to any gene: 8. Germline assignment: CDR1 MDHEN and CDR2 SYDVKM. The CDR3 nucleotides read TGTGCCAGCGTACTGACAGGGGGCGCTTACGAGCAGTACTTC. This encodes CASVLTGGAYEQYF.

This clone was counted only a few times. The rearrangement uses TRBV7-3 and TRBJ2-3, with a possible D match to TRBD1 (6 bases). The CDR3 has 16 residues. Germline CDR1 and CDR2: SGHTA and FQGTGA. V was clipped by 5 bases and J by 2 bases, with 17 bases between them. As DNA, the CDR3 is TGTGCCAGCAGCCGCGGTGTAAACAGGGCCACAGATACGCAGTATTTT. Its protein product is CASSRGVNRATDTQYF. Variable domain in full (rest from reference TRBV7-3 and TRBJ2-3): GAGVSQTPSNKVTEKGKYVELRCDPISGHTALYWYRQSLGQGPEFLIYFQGTGAADDSGLPNDRFFAVRPEGSVSTLKIQRTERGDSAVYLCASSRGVNRATDTQYFGPGTRLTVL.

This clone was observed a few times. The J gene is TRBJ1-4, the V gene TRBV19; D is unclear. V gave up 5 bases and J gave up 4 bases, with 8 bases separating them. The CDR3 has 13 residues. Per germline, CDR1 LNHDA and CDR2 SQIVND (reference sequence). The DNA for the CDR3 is TGTGCCAGTAGTTCGGACTTTAATGAAAAACTGTTTTTT. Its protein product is CASSSDFNEKLFF.

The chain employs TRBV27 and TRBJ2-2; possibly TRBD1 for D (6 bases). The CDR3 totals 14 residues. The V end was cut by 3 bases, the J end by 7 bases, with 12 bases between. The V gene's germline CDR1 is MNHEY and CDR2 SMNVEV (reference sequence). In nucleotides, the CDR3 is TGTGCCAGCAGTTTCGGCCAGGGGAACGGGGAGCTGTTTTTT. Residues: CASSFGQGNGELFF.

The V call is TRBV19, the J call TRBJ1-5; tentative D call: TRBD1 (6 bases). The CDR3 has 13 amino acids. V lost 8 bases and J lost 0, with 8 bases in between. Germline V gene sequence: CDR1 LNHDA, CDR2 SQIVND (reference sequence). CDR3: CASGDISNQPQHF. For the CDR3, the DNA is TGTGCCAGTGGGGACATTAGCAATCAGCCCCAGCATTTT. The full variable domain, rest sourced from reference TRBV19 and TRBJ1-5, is DGGITQSPKYLFRKEGQNVTLSCEQNLNHDAMYWYRQDPGQGLRLIYYSQIVNDFQKGDIAEGYSVSREKKESFPLTVTSAQKNPTAFYLCASGDISNQPQHFGDGTRLSIL.

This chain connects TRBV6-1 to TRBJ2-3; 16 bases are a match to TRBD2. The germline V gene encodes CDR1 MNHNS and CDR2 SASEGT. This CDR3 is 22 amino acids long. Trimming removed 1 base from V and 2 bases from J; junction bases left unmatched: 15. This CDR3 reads CASSEGPIPGLAGGPDTDTQYF. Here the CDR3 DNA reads TGTGCCAGCAGTGAAGGCCCTATTCCGGGACTAGCGGGAGGGCCCGACACAGATACGCAGTATTTT.

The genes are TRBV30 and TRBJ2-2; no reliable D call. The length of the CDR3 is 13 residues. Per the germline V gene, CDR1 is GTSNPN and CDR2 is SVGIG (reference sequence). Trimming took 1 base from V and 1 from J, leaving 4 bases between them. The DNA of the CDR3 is TGTGCCTGGAGTGCGGGGAACACCGGGGAGCTGTTTTTT. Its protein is CAWSAGNTGELFF. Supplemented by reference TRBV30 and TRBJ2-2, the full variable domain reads SQTIHQWPATLVQPVGSPLSLECTVEGTSNPNLYWYRQAAGRGLQLLFYSVGIGQISSEVPQNLSASRPQDRQFILSSKKLLLSDSGFYLCAWSAGNTGELFFGEGSRLTVL.

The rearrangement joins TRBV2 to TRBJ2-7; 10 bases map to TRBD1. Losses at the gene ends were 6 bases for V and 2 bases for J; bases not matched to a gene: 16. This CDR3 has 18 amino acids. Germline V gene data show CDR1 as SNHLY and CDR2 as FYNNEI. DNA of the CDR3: TGTGCCAGCAGACTTAGCTTGGGGACCGGGACAGGGGCCTACGAGCAGTACTTC. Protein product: CASRLSLGTGTGAYEQYF.

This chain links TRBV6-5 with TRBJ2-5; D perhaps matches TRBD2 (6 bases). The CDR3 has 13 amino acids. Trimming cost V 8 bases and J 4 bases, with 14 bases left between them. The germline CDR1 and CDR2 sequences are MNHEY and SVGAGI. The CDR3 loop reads CASYRLASETQYF. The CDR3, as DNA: TGTGCCAGCTATCGTCTAGCGTCAGAGACCCAGTACTTC.

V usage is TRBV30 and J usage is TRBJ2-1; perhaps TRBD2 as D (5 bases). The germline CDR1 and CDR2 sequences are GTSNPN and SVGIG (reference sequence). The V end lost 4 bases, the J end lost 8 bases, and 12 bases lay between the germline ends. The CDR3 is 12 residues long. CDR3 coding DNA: TGTGCCTGGAATAGCGTTTCCGATGAGCAGTTCTTC. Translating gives CAWNSVSDEQFF.

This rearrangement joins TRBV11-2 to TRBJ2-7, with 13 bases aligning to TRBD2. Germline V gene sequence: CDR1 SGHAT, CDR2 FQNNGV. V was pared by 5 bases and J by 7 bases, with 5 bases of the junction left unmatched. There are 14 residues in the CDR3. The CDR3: CASSLGGLAGEQYF. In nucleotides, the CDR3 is TGTGCCAGCAGCCTGGGGGGACTAGCGGGGGAGCAGTACTTC.

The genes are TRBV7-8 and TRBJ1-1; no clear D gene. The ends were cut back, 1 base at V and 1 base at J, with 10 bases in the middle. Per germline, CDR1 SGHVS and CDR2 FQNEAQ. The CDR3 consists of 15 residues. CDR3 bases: TGTGCCAGCAGCTTAGTAGCCAGCGAGAACACTGAAGCTTTCTTT. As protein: CASSLVASENTEAFF.

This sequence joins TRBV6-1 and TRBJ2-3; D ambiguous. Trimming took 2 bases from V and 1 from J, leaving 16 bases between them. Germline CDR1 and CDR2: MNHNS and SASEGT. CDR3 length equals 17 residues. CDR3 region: CASSESNPGFGTDTQYF. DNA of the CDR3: TGTGCCAGCAGTGAATCCAACCCGGGTTTCGGCACAGATACGCAGTATTTT.